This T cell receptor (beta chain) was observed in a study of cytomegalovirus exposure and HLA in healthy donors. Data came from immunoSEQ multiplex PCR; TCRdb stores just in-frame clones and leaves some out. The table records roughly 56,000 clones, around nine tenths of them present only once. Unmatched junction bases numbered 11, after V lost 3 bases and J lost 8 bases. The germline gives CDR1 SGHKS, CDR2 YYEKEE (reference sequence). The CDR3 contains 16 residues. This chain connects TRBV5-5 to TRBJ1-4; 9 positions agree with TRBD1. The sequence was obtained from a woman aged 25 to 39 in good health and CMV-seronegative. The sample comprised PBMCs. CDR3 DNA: TGTGCCAGCAGCTCGACCGGGACAGGGACGGGCGAAAAACTGTTTTTT. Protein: CASSSTGTGTGEKLFF.